This T cell receptor beta chain is drawn from a study of STAT3 mutations in large granular lymphocyte leukemia. Study-level background: Roughly 37% of treated T-LGLL patients showed hematologic response to immunosuppression.

Repertoires were generated with immunoSEQ multiplex PCR, while TCRdb's copy carries only in-frame clones and drops some. The table has tens of thousands of clones, approximately 84% seen once. The study, taken as a whole, reports: Sampling intervals varied between patients and samples. At least one immunodominant TCR beta clonotype appeared in every T-cell large granular lymphocyte leukemia patient.

Concerning this clone itself: The antigen remains unidentified.

The receptor comes from a man aged 55-75 years with T-cell large granular lymphocyte leukemia. Some clones in this sample may be carry-over from other donors' samples. The sequencing input was peripheral blood mononuclear cells.

CDR3 sequence: CASSINGVETDTQYF. The CDR3 DNA reads TGTGCCAGCAGCATAAATGGGGTAGAGACAGATACGCAGTATTTT. This chain uses TRBV7-2 with TRBJ2-3; D gene uncertain. The length of the CDR3 is 15 residues. The V gene's germline CDR1 is SGHTA and CDR2 FQGNSA. Trimming shortened V by 5 bases and J by 3 bases, and 15 bases separated the two germline ends.